Each of the 18 T cell receptor beta chains below was sequenced from the same sample in a study of T cell changes during pregnancy in multiple sclerosis. Clones were sequenced by immunoSEQ multiplex PCR, and TCRdb holds only the in-frame ones, with some missing. The sample shows fewer than 85,000 clones, over 85% of them seen only once. Material: peripheral blood, obtained in the second trimester of pregnancy. These receptors were collected from a female donor with multiple sclerosis, enrolled in a pregnancy study.

The chain is built from TRBV7-2 and TRBJ2-7; 7 bases line up with TRBD2. The CDR3 covers 14 residues. Unmatched junction bases numbered 4, after V lost 5 bases and J lost 0 bases. Looked up from germline, CDR1 is SGHTA and CDR2 is FQGNSA. In nucleotides, the CDR3 is TGTGCCAGCAGCGCCGGGGGGAGCTCCTACGAGCAGTACTTC. Translation gives CASSAGGSSYEQYF. Full variable domain (rest looked up from reference TRBV7-2 and TRBJ2-7): GAGVSQSPSNKVTEKGKDVELRCDPISGHTALYWYRQSLGQGLEFLIYFQGNSAPDKSGLPSDRFSAERTGGSVSTLTIQRTQQEDSAVYLCASSAGGSSYEQYFGPGTRLTVT.

This clone was found a few times. The chain combines TRBV23-1 with TRBJ2-7; D is uncertain. TRBV23-1 is labeled an ORF, and its function is uncertain. This CDR3 spans 14 amino acids. Trimming stripped 8 bases from V and 6 bases from J, with 20 bases between. The DNA of the CDR3 is TGCGCCAGCTCCCGGAGAGATTGTACGAGCGAGCAGTACTTC. Amino acids: CASSRRDCTSEQYF.

This clone showed up just a few times. The gene calls are TRBV2 and TRBJ2-5; D is possibly TRBD1 (5 bases). The CDR3 length is 15 residues. Deletions cut 1 base from V and 5 bases from J, with 14 bases between. Germline V lookup: CDR1 SNHLY, CDR2 FYNNEI. The CDR3 loop is CASSEETASRETQYF. For the CDR3, the DNA is TGTGCCAGCAGTGAAGAGACAGCGTCTAGGGAGACCCAGTACTTC.

This clone has just one count. The chain uses TRBV27 and TRBJ1-1, with 8 bases that match TRBD1. Looked up from germline, CDR1 is MNHEY and CDR2 is SMNVEV (reference sequence). J gave up 0 bases and V 5 bases, and 11 bases lay outside the gene matches. The CDR3 is made up of 17 amino acids. The CDR3, as DNA: TGTGCCAGCAGTCTCGAATGGACAGGGCTGATGAACACTGAAGCTTTCTTT. This translates into CASSLEWTGLMNTEAFF.

The chain uses TRBV25-1 and TRBJ1-2, with D possibly being TRBD1 (6 bases). The CDR3 is 13 amino acids. Trimming took off 6 bases at V and 3 bases at J, with 11 bases between the two ends. Germline assignment: CDR1 MGHDK and CDR2 SYGVNS. This CDR3 reads CASRGGADYGYTF. In DNA form, the CDR3 reads TGTGCCAGCAGAGGGGGGGCGGACTATGGCTACACCTTC.

The rearrangement links TRBV7-4 to TRBJ1-5, with unresolved D. This CDR3 region has 17 residues. Per the germline V gene, CDR1 is SGHVT and CDR2 is SQSDAQ. Trimming left V 6 bases short and J 2 bases short, with 20 bases between. DNA of the CDR3: TGTGCCAGCAGGTCTGTCCCGGGTTTTAAGGGCAATCAGCCCCAGCATTTT. This translates into CASRSVPGFKGNQPQHF.

The CDR3 loop is CASSLMSGWQETQYF. The CDR3 nucleotides are TGTGCCAGCAGCTTAATGTCGGGGTGGCAAGAGACCCAGTACTTC. The chain carries TRBV7-8 and TRBJ2-5; tentatively, D is TRBD2 (5 bases). With 2 bases removed from V and 2 bases from J, the gap between germline ends came to 12 bases. CDR3 length: 15 residues. CDR1 is SGHVS, CDR2 FQNEAQ, per germline.

This clone was recorded only once. V is TRBV4-1 and J is TRBJ1-3; D is perhaps TRBD1 (5 bases). Germline V gene data show CDR1 as MGHRA and CDR2 as YSYEKL. V lost 2 bases and J lost 4, with 18 bases in between. The CDR3 extends over 17 amino acids. CDR3 DNA sequence: TGCGCCAGCAGCCAACCGGTCCGTCAGGGATCCGGAAACACCATATATTTT. Its protein is CASSQPVRQGSGNTIYF.

V and J are TRBV7-2 and TRBJ1-5; 7 bases map to TRBD1. This CDR3 spans 14 amino acids. The ends lost 5 bases at V and 1 base at J; junction bases unmatched: 2. Looked up from germline, CDR1 is SGHTA and CDR2 is FQGNSA. Here the CDR3 reads CASSLTGSNQPQHF. CDR3 bases: TGTGCCAGCAGCCTGACAGGGAGCAATCAGCCCCAGCATTTT.

The V call is TRBV2, the J call TRBJ1-3; no reliable D call. CDR3 length: 15 residues. CDR1 and CDR2 from the germline V gene are SNHLY and FYNNEI. V was shortened by 2 bases and J by 4 bases, with 12 bases between the two germline ends. CDR3 nucleotide sequence: TGTGCCAGCAGTGAATCAGGAACGGGAGGAAACACCATATATTTT. This codes for CASSESGTGGNTIYF.

This clone was counted once. The V gene is TRBV25-1, the J gene TRBJ2-5; D is unclear. Germline CDR1 MGHDK, CDR2 SYGVNS. CDR3 size: 12 residues. The germline V and J ends were trimmed by 3 bases and 5 bases, with 7 bases remaining between them. CDR3 region: CASSDLGETQYF. The CDR3, as DNA: TGTGCCAGCAGTGACCTCGGGGAGACCCAGTACTTC.

The V call is TRBV10-3, the J call TRBJ2-1; 14 bases map to TRBD2. The length of the CDR3 is 18 residues. Germline-derived CDR1 and CDR2 are ENHRY and SYGVKD. The junction had 7 bases not matched to a gene; V was cut back by 6 bases and J by 0 bases. For the CDR3, the DNA is TGTGCCATCAGCGCTGGACTAGCGGGGGGCTTCTCCTACAATGAGCAGTTCTTC. This translates into CAISAGLAGGFSYNEQFF.

J is TRBJ2-1 and V is TRBV27; D perhaps matches TRBD2 (5 bases). The CDR3 is 19 residues long. The V gene lost 8 bases and the J gene lost 0 bases, with 26 bases spanning the gap. Germline V gives CDR1 MNHEY, CDR2 SMNVEV (reference sequence). CDR3 coding DNA: TGTGCCAGCCTGGGAGAGGGATGGGGAAAAGCGAGCTCCTACAATGAGCAGTTCTTC. Protein sequence: CASLGEGWGKASSYNEQFF.

V gene TRBV28 combines with J gene TRBJ1-1; no clear D. Germline CDR1 is MDHEN and CDR2 is SYDVKM. V lost 2 bases to trimming and J lost 4 bases, with 14 bases between them. This CDR3 is built from 15 residues. The CDR3 bases are TGTGCCAGCAGTTTAGAATCAGCGGGAAGCACTGAAGCTTTCTTT. This translates into CASSLESAGSTEAFF.

The CDR3 coding sequence is TGTGCCAGCAGCTTGCAGGGTGGTTCTATACATCAGCCCCAGCATTTT. Translated, it gives CASSLQGGSIHQPQHF. The chain has TRBV7-2 and TRBJ1-5; perhaps TRBD1 as D (5 bases). This CDR3 is built from 16 residues. Per the germline V gene, CDR1 is SGHTA and CDR2 is FQGNSA. Trimming removed 3 bases at V and 5 bases at J, with 17 bases between.

A remark on this clone: At one of its ends the junction is not consistent with the germline gene, which may arise from a read error. This chain links TRBV5-5 with TRBJ1-5, with D possibly matching TRBD1 (5 bases). Germline V gives CDR1 SGHKS, CDR2 YYEKEE (reference sequence). The CDR3 is 15 residues long. The CDR3 protein is CASRLGGADNQPQHF. In DNA form, the CDR3 reads TGTGCCAGCAGGTTGGGTGGGGCAGACAATCAGCCCCAGCATTTT. The full variable domain, in which reference TRBV5-5 and TRBJ1-5 provide the parts outside the CDR3, is DAGVTQSPTHLIKTRGQQVTLRCSPISGHKSVSWYQQVLGQGPQFIFQYYEKEERGRGNFPDRFSARQFPNYSSELNVNALLLGDSALYLCASRLGGADNQPQHFGDGTRLSIL.

The rearrangement uses TRBV7-3 and TRBJ1-1; 7 bases map to TRBD1. Germline V gives CDR1 SGHTA, CDR2 FQGTGA. J gave up 1 base and V 5 bases, and 4 bases lay outside the gene matches. The CDR3 spans 14 residues. The CDR3 spells CASSPQGQNTEAFF. CDR3 in DNA: TGTGCCAGCAGCCCACAGGGGCAGAACACTGAAGCTTTCTTT.

The chain employs TRBV28 and TRBJ1-1, with TRBD1 identical over 9 bases. The CDR3 is made up of 15 amino acids. J gave up 4 bases and V 10 bases, and 13 bases lay outside the gene matches. Germline V gene sequence: CDR1 MDHEN, CDR2 SYDVKM. The DNA of the CDR3 is TGTGCCACCCCCTCGACAGGGGGAACGATCACTGAAGCTTTCTTT. Translating gives CATPSTGGTITEAFF.